These T cell receptor beta chains were read from a single sample in a study of blood T cell repertoires in COVID-19. Method: immunoSEQ multiplex PCR; TCRdb's copy keeps in-frame clones and lacks some. The sample carries a few hundred thousand clones, less than 85% recorded once. Sequenced sample: peripheral blood. The source of these receptors is a woman aged 70-85 years with acute or convalescent COVID-19. CDR3s include the opening cysteine and the closing phenylalanine or tryptophan. D genes are given only for firm matches. The size of a clone is reported for some rows only, either as once, few or many, or as a class for expanded clones.

v_call: TRBV3-1/TRBV3-2; j_call: TRBJ1-3; clone_size: -; d_call: TRBD1; cdr3_nt: TGTGCCAGCAGCCAGTCCGGGACAGGGGAGGAATTATATTTT; cdr3_aa: CASSQSGTGEELYF
v_call: TRBV7-6; j_call: TRBJ2-4; clone_size: once; d_call: TRBD1; cdr3_nt: TGTGCCAGCAGCTTACAGGGGGCGCCGGCCAAAAACATTCAGTACTTC; cdr3_aa: CASSLQGAPAKNIQYF
v_call: TRBV18; j_call: TRBJ2-3; clone_size: once; d_call: TRBD2; cdr3_nt: TGTGCCAGCTCACGTACAGCGGGGTTAAGGGCAGATACGCAGTATTTT; cdr3_aa: CASSRTAGLRADTQYF
v_call: TRBV3-1/TRBV3-2; j_call: TRBJ2-2; clone_size: -; d_call: TRBD2; cdr3_nt: TGTGCCAGCAGCCGGCGGGGGGGGCACACCGGGGAGCTGTTTTTT; cdr3_aa: CASSRRGGHTGELFF
v_call: TRBV27; j_call: TRBJ2-1; clone_size: -; d_call: TRBD1; cdr3_nt: TGTGCCAGCAGTCCGGACAGGGGGCTTAGGGGCAATGAGCAGTTCTTC; cdr3_aa: CASSPDRGLRGNEQFF
v_call: TRBV21-1; j_call: TRBJ2-1; clone_size: many; d_call: -; cdr3_nt: TGTGCCAGCAGGGGGACATATCGACTAGCGGGGAACAATGAGCAGTTCTTC; cdr3_aa: CASRGTYRLAGNNEQFF
v_call: TRBV18; j_call: TRBJ1-5; clone_size: -; d_call: -; cdr3_nt: TGTGCCAGCTCAGGAGAACGCAATCAGCCCCAGCATTTT; cdr3_aa: CASSGERNQPQHF
v_call: TRBV12-3/TRBV12-4; j_call: TRBJ1-2; clone_size: -; d_call: -; cdr3_nt: TGTGCCAGCAGTTTGCAGAATGACTATGGCTACACCTTC; cdr3_aa: CASSLQNDYGYTF
v_call: TRBV7-2; j_call: TRBJ2-5; clone_size: -; d_call: -; cdr3_nt: TGTGCCAGCAGCTTAGGCGGCGGCCAAGAGACCCAGTACTTC; cdr3_aa: CASSLGGGQETQYF
v_call: TRBV2; j_call: TRBJ2-1; clone_size: -; d_call: TRBD2; cdr3_nt: TGTGCCAGCAGTGATCTGGCGGGGGGAGGATACAATGAGCAGTTCTTC; cdr3_aa: CASSDLAGGGYNEQFF
v_call: TRBV18; j_call: TRBJ2-5; clone_size: few; d_call: -; cdr3_nt: TGTGCCAGCTCACCAATAGATGGGGCCCTAGAGACCCAGTACTTC; cdr3_aa: CASSPIDGALETQYF
v_call: TRBV7-9; j_call: TRBJ2-7; clone_size: -; d_call: -; cdr3_nt: TGTGCCAGCAGCTTAACTCCGGGGAACGAGCAGTACTTC; cdr3_aa: CASSLTPGNEQYF
v_call: TRBV5-6; j_call: TRBJ1-2; clone_size: -; d_call: TRBD1; cdr3_nt: TGTGCCAGCAGCCTGGGACAGAACTATGGCTACACCTTC; cdr3_aa: CASSLGQNYGYTF
v_call: TRBV7-8; j_call: TRBJ2-3; clone_size: -; d_call: -; cdr3_nt: TGTGCCAGCAGCCACACGAAGGAGTACACAGATACGCAGTATTTT; cdr3_aa: CASSHTKEYTDTQYF
v_call: TRBV6-1; j_call: TRBJ2-1; clone_size: -; d_call: -; cdr3_nt: TGTGCCAGCAGTGAATTGTTAGGAGGTGAGCAGTTCTTC; cdr3_aa: CASSELLGGEQFF
v_call: TRBV2; j_call: TRBJ2-5; clone_size: -; d_call: TRBD1; cdr3_nt: TGTGCCAACGCAGGGGGCGCGAAAGAGACCCAGTACTTC; cdr3_aa: CANAGGAKETQYF
v_call: TRBV9; j_call: TRBJ1-1; clone_size: -; d_call: -; cdr3_nt: TGTGCCAGCGCCCTCAGGAGGGACACTGAAGCTTTCTTT; cdr3_aa: CASALRRDTEAFF
v_call: TRBV6-6; j_call: TRBJ1-1; clone_size: -; d_call: TRBD1; cdr3_nt: TGTGCCAGCAGTATCCAACAGGGGGGAAACACTGAAGCTTTCTTT; cdr3_aa: CASSIQQGGNTEAFF
v_call: TRBV6-5; j_call: TRBJ1-2; clone_size: -; d_call: -; cdr3_nt: TGTGCCAGCCTAGGCCAGCTTGGCGGCTATGGCTACACCTTC; cdr3_aa: CASLGQLGGYGYTF
v_call: TRBV4-1; j_call: TRBJ1-1; clone_size: -; d_call: TRBD1; cdr3_nt: TGCGCCAGCAGCCAAGAATGGTCAGGGGGCAGGAGCACTGAAGCTTTCTTT; cdr3_aa: CASSQEWSGGRSTEAFF
v_call: TRBV19; j_call: TRBJ2-7; clone_size: -; d_call: TRBD1; cdr3_nt: TGTGCCAGTAGTGTATTACCGGGACAGGGAACCTACGAGCAGTACTTC; cdr3_aa: CASSVLPGQGTYEQYF
v_call: TRBV7-6; j_call: TRBJ1-3; clone_size: few; d_call: -; cdr3_nt: TGTGCCAGCAGCTTAGAAACCCTGAGCCTCTCTGGAAACACCATATATTTT; cdr3_aa: CASSLETLSLSGNTIYF
v_call: TRBV9; j_call: TRBJ2-3; clone_size: -; d_call: TRBD1; cdr3_nt: TGTGCCAGCAGCGTCGGACAGGGGGCGACAGATACGCAGTATTTT; cdr3_aa: CASSVGQGATDTQYF
v_call: TRBV5-1; j_call: TRBJ1-5; clone_size: -; d_call: -; cdr3_nt: TGCGCCAGCAGCTTGATCGGGGATAGCAATCAGCCCCAGCATTTT; cdr3_aa: CASSLIGDSNQPQHF
v_call: TRBV25-1; j_call: TRBJ2-3; clone_size: -; d_call: TRBD1; cdr3_nt: TGTGCCAGCAGTCTGACAGGGGGCAATACGCAGTATTTT; cdr3_aa: CASSLTGGNTQYF
v_call: TRBV19; j_call: TRBJ2-3; clone_size: -; d_call: TRBD2; cdr3_nt: TGTGCCAGTAGAGCGGGAAGTTCAGATACGCAGTATTTT; cdr3_aa: CASRAGSSDTQYF
v_call: TRBV2; j_call: TRBJ2-5; clone_size: -; d_call: -; cdr3_nt: TGTGCCAGCCTCTTTAATGGAGGGACGGGGGAGACCCAGTACTTC; cdr3_aa: CASLFNGGTGETQYF
v_call: TRBV9; j_call: TRBJ2-3; clone_size: -; d_call: TRBD2; cdr3_nt: TGTGCCAGCAGCACCCGGACTAGTACAGATACGCAGTATTTT; cdr3_aa: CASSTRTSTDTQYF
v_call: TRBV6-5; j_call: TRBJ1-1; clone_size: -; d_call: -; cdr3_nt: TGTGCCAGCAGTTTTCGACATGGGTACACTGAAGCTTTCTTT; cdr3_aa: CASSFRHGYTEAFF
v_call: TRBV12-3/TRBV12-4; j_call: TRBJ1-2; clone_size: -; d_call: -; cdr3_nt: TGTGCCAGCAGTTTAGAGAGAGGAGGCTACACCTTC; cdr3_aa: CASSLERGGYTF
v_call: TRBV11-2; j_call: TRBJ2-7; clone_size: few; d_call: -; cdr3_nt: TGTGCCAGCAGCTACAGCATCGGGACTGGACCTTACGAGCAGTACTTC; cdr3_aa: CASSYSIGTGPYEQYF
v_call: TRBV5-1; j_call: TRBJ1-1; clone_size: -; d_call: -; cdr3_nt: TGCGCCAGCAGGGAGGGGAAGAGCACTGAAGCTTTCTTT; cdr3_aa: CASREGKSTEAFF
v_call: TRBV5-1; j_call: TRBJ2-7; clone_size: -; d_call: TRBD1; cdr3_nt: TGCGCCAGCAGCTTAACCGGGACAGGGGGGCGCGAGCAGTACTTC; cdr3_aa: CASSLTGTGGREQYF
v_call: TRBV12-3/TRBV12-4; j_call: TRBJ2-7; clone_size: many; d_call: -; cdr3_nt: TGTGCCAGCAGTTTAGCCGCGGACTCTTCGCAGTACTTC; cdr3_aa: CASSLAADSSQYF
v_call: TRBV11-2; j_call: TRBJ2-1; clone_size: -; d_call: -; cdr3_nt: TGTGCCAGCAGCCCAAGCCGACTTGAGCAGTTCTTC; cdr3_aa: CASSPSRLEQFF
v_call: TRBV6-5; j_call: TRBJ2-2; clone_size: -; d_call: TRBD2; cdr3_nt: TGTGCCAGCAGTTACCCGACTAGCGGGGGGTCCGGGGAGCTGTTTTTT; cdr3_aa: CASSYPTSGGSGELFF
v_call: TRBV6-5; j_call: TRBJ1-5; clone_size: -; d_call: -; cdr3_nt: TGTGCCAGCAGGCCTAGTCTGGGGGGACAGCCCCAGCATTTT; cdr3_aa: CASRPSLGGQPQHF
v_call: TRBV6-5; j_call: TRBJ1-1; clone_size: -; d_call: -; cdr3_nt: TGTGCCAGCAGTTATTCGTACGGGAACACTGAAGCTTTCTTT; cdr3_aa: CASSYSYGNTEAFF
v_call: TRBV11-2; j_call: TRBJ2-3; clone_size: few; d_call: -; cdr3_nt: TGTGCCAGCAGCTTACGCGGAGCAACCGTCCTCACAGATACGCAGTATTTT; cdr3_aa: CASSLRGATVLTDTQYF
v_call: TRBV5-4; j_call: TRBJ2-1; clone_size: -; d_call: -; cdr3_nt: TGTGCCAGCAGCTTGGGGCAGGGCACCTACAATGAGCAGTTCTTC; cdr3_aa: CASSLGQGTYNEQFF
v_call: TRBV19; j_call: TRBJ1-5; clone_size: -; d_call: -; cdr3_nt: TGTGCCAGTAGTTCGGGGGAAGGGGTGATCAATCAGCCCCAGCATTTT; cdr3_aa: CASSSGEGVINQPQHF
v_call: TRBV5-4; j_call: TRBJ1-2; clone_size: -; d_call: -; cdr3_nt: TGTGCCAGCAGCCCCCGGAGGGGTATACCTTCTAACTATGGCTACACCTTC; cdr3_aa: CASSPRRGIPSNYGYTF
v_call: TRBV30; j_call: TRBJ1-5; clone_size: once; d_call: -; cdr3_nt: TGTGCCTGGGACAAACCTAATCAGCCCCAGCATTTT; cdr3_aa: CAWDKPNQPQHF
v_call: TRBV3-1/TRBV3-2; j_call: TRBJ2-7; clone_size: -; d_call: -; cdr3_nt: TGTGCCAGCAGCCAAAGCAACGAGCAGTACTTC; cdr3_aa: CASSQSNEQYF
v_call: TRBV11-3; j_call: TRBJ2-2; clone_size: -; d_call: -; cdr3_nt: TGTGCCAGCAGCCTTCTCGGGGTCGGCACCGGGGAGCTGTTTTTT; cdr3_aa: CASSLLGVGTGELFF
v_call: TRBV15; j_call: TRBJ1-2; clone_size: -; d_call: TRBD1; cdr3_nt: TGTGCCACCAGCAGAGTGGGACAGTTAAATGGCTACACCTTC; cdr3_aa: CATSRVGQLNGYTF
v_call: TRBV7-2; j_call: TRBJ2-5; clone_size: -; d_call: TRBD2; cdr3_nt: TGTGCCAGCAGCTTCTATGCGGGGGGGGAAGAGACCCAGTACTTC; cdr3_aa: CASSFYAGGEETQYF
v_call: TRBV5-1; j_call: TRBJ2-5; clone_size: -; d_call: TRBD2; cdr3_nt: TGCGCCAGCAGCTTGGGCGCTAGCGGGGGGTCGGAGACCCAGTACTTC; cdr3_aa: CASSLGASGGSETQYF
v_call: TRBV10-3; j_call: TRBJ2-7; clone_size: -; d_call: -; cdr3_nt: TGTGCCATCAGTCCCAGGGCTCCTCCCGAGCAGTACTTC; cdr3_aa: CAISPRAPPEQYF
v_call: TRBV11-2; j_call: TRBJ2-7; clone_size: -; d_call: TRBD1; cdr3_nt: TGTGCCAGCAGCTTAGGACAGGGGGCGGGCGAGCAGTACTTC; cdr3_aa: CASSLGQGAGEQYF
v_call: TRBV10-3; j_call: TRBJ1-2; clone_size: -; d_call: -; cdr3_nt: TGTGCCATTGGGGGCCGAAATAACTATGGCTACACCTTC; cdr3_aa: CAIGGRNNYGYTF
v_call: TRBV29-1; j_call: TRBJ2-7; clone_size: -; d_call: TRBD2; cdr3_nt: TGCAGCGCTCTAGCGGGGGCCTCCTACGAGCAGTACTTC; cdr3_aa: CSALAGASYEQYF
v_call: TRBV28; j_call: TRBJ1-5; clone_size: once; d_call: TRBD1; cdr3_nt: TGTGCCAGCAACCCCAGGGGGCTTCTCCAGCATTTT; cdr3_aa: CASNPRGLLQHF
v_call: TRBV6-5; j_call: TRBJ1-5; clone_size: -; d_call: TRBD1; cdr3_nt: TGTGCCAGCAGGCCCGACAGGGATCAGCCCCAGCATTTT; cdr3_aa: CASRPDRDQPQHF
v_call: TRBV3-1/TRBV3-2; j_call: TRBJ2-5; clone_size: -; d_call: -; cdr3_nt: TGTGCCAGCAGCCAAGATCCTCCGGGACTTGGAGAGACCCAGTACTTC; cdr3_aa: CASSQDPPGLGETQYF
v_call: TRBV7-2; j_call: TRBJ2-7; clone_size: -; d_call: TRBD1; cdr3_nt: TGTGCCAGCAACCGCTCAGGGGGACCGTACGAGCAGTACTTC; cdr3_aa: CASNRSGGPYEQYF
v_call: TRBV6-2/TRBV6-3; j_call: TRBJ2-1; clone_size: -; d_call: TRBD2; cdr3_nt: TGTGCCAGCAGTTCGGGACTAGCGGGGGTAGAGCAGTTCTTC; cdr3_aa: CASSSGLAGVEQFF